The 9 T cell receptor beta chains presented below share a single source sample, sequenced in a study of T cell repertoires in cytomegalovirus infection. TCRdb analysed the reads with MiXCR anew, one entry per CDR3 protein. This repertoire shows approximately 500,000 distinct CDR3 sequences, roughly 10% found once; its top ten account for more than 8.5%. Specimen: PBMCs. Every receptor here comes from a human donor in good health (CMV status not recorded). Some clones in this sample may be carry-over from other donors' samples.

This clonotype has a handful of counts. This chain links TRBV28 with TRBJ1-3; 7 bases match TRBD1. J lost 2 bases, V lost 5 bases, and 6 bases had no gene match. Germline V lookup: CDR1 MDHEN, CDR2 SYDVKM. The CDR3 is 15 residues long. The CDR3 reads CASSTQTGAGNTIYF. In DNA, the CDR3 is TGTGCCAGCAGTACCCAAACAGGGGCTGGAAACACCATATATTTT. The full variable domain, rest sourced from reference TRBV28 and TRBJ1-3, is DVKVTQSSRYLVKRTGEKVFLECVQDMDHENMFWYRQDPGLGLRLIYFSYDVKMKEKGDIPEGYSVSREKKERFSLILESASTNQTSMYLCASSTQTGAGNTIYFGEGSWLTVV.

V gene TRBV5-1 combines with J gene TRBJ1-2; TRBD1 is a possible D gene (6 bases). V lost 0 bases and J lost 1, with 13 bases in between. Per germline, CDR1 SGHRS and CDR2 YFSETQ. CDR3 length equals 16 residues. CDR3: CASSLGKGGLNYGYTF. CDR3 nucleotide sequence: TGCGCCAGCAGCTTGGGTAAAGGGGGTCTTAACTATGGCTACACCTTC.

This chain links TRBV30 with TRBJ2-1; 10 nucleotides agree with TRBD2. V lost 3 bases, J lost 8 bases, and 19 bases stayed unmatched. CDR1 is GTSNPN and CDR2 is SVGIG in the germline V gene (reference sequence). This CDR3 region has 18 residues. The CDR3 reads CAWRDPSGAGGPLDEQFF. CDR3 bases: TGTGCCTGGAGGGACCCTAGTGGAGCGGGAGGGCCTCTCGATGAGCAGTTCTTC.

This clonotype came up many times. The CDR3 sequence: CASSSPGGGMETQYF. CDR3 nucleotide sequence: TGTGCCAGCAGCTCACCCGGCGGGGGGATGGAGACCCAGTACTTC. The V and J genes are TRBV7-3 and TRBJ2-5, with TRBD2 matching 8 bases. Unmatched junction bases numbered 9, after V lost 4 bases and J lost 5 bases. This CDR3 is built from 15 residues. Germline CDR1 and CDR2: SGHTA and FQGTGA. Full variable domain (outside the CDR3, taken from reference TRBV7-3 and TRBJ2-5): GAGVSQTPSNKVTEKGKYVELRCDPISGHTALYWYRQSLGQGPEFLIYFQGTGAADDSGLPNDRFFAVRPEGSVSTLKIQRTERGDSAVYLCASSSPGGGMETQYFGPGTRLLVL.

This clonotype occurred many times. A read error may be the cause here, since a much bigger clone is one base away. The rearrangement links TRBV12-3 or TRBV12-4 to TRBJ2-3, with unresolved D. V was shortened by 7 bases and J by 6 bases, with 8 bases between the two germline ends. The CDR3 has 11 residues. As DNA, the CDR3 is TGTGCCAGCACCTTACAGGATACGCAGTATTTT. Translated, it gives CASTLQDTQYF.

A remark on this clonotype: This may arise from a read error, as a much more abundant clone is one base away. The chain is built from TRBV25-1 and TRBJ2-1, with TRBD2 as a possible D gene (5 bases). This CDR3 is 17 amino acids long. Trimming took 1 base from V and 0 from J, leaving 13 bases between them. The germline CDR1 and CDR2 sequences are MGHDK and SYGVNS. Here the CDR3 reads CASSESFLADSYNEQFF. CDR3 nucleotides: TGTGCCAGCAGTGAATCCTTTCTAGCAGACTCCTACAATGAGCAGTTCTTC.

This clonotype came up many times. The chain employs TRBV5-1 and TRBJ2-4; D is unresolved. Germline-derived CDR1 and CDR2 are SGHRS and YFSETQ. V was trimmed by 4 bases and J by 7 bases, leaving 15 bases between them. The CDR3 is made up of 14 amino acids. The CDR3 DNA is TGCGCCAGCAGCGTTGAATTCCAAGGGAACATTCAGTACTTC. Its translation: CASSVEFQGNIQYF. The whole variable domain, remainder taken from reference TRBV5-1 and TRBJ2-4, is KAGVTQTPRYLIKTRGQQVTLSCSPISGHRSVSWYQQTPGQGLQFLFEYFSETQRNKGNFPGRFSGRQFSNSRSEMNVSTLELGDSALYLCASSVEFQGNIQYFGAGTRLSVL.

This clonotype came up many times. The chain recombines TRBV20-1 with TRBJ2-5, with 9 bases aligning to TRBD1. CDR1 and CDR2 (germline): DFQATT, SNEGSKA (reference sequence). The CDR3 contains 16 residues. The ends lost 6 bases at V and 3 bases at J; junction bases unmatched: 14. CDR3 bases: TGCAGTGCGTCCGGGACAGGGAGCCCGGGTGAAGAGACCCAGTACTTC. It codes for CSASGTGSPGEETQYF.

There are many counts of this clonotype. The chain uses TRBV6-1 and TRBJ1-1, with 7 bases that match TRBD1. In germline, CDR1 is MNHNS, CDR2 SASEGT. V lost 7 bases and J lost 8; bases outside the gene matches: 16. This CDR3 has 15 amino acids. The CDR3, as DNA: TGTGCCAGCACCCTCAGGAACAGGGGACTACAAGAAGCTTTCTTT. The encoded protein is CASTLRNRGLQEAFF.